These T cell receptor beta chains were read from a single sample in a study of cytomegalovirus exposure and HLA in healthy donors. Produced via immunoSEQ multiplex PCR; TCRdb's table is partial and in-frame only. The sample has 190,000 or so clones; roughly 77% are singletons. The specimen was PBMCs. The receptors were gathered from a male donor in good health and CMV-seropositive. CDR3s include the opening cysteine and the closing phenylalanine or tryptophan. A D gene is named only where the DNA matches it firmly. Rows may omit the clone size; those that give it use once, few, many or a size class.

j_call clone_size v_call d_call cdr3_nt cdr3_aa
TRBJ2-2 - TRBV19 TRBD1 TGTGCCAGCTGGCCCGACAGGGGTAACACCGGGGAGCTGTTTTTT CASWPDRGNTGELFF
TRBJ2-7 once TRBV9 TRBD1 TGTGCCAGCAGCGTGACAGACAGGGCCTACGAGCAGTACTTC CASSVTDRAYEQYF
TRBJ2-5 - TRBV5-1 TRBD1 TGCGCCAGCAGCATCGGACAGGGGGCCTTAGATACCCAGTACTTC CASSIGQGALDTQYF
TRBJ1-4 - TRBV7-9 TRBD1 TGTGCCAGCAGCTCAGACAGGGGGAGTGAAAAACTGTTTTTT CASSSDRGSEKLFF
TRBJ2-1 - TRBV9 - TGTGCCAGCAGCGTCCCCCCGGGAGAGCAGTTCTTC CASSVPPGEQFF
TRBJ2-7 - TRBV6-5 TRBD2 TGTGCCAGCAGTAAAGCGGGAGGGTTCAACGAGCAGTACTTC CASSKAGGFNEQYF
TRBJ1-4 once TRBV4-3 - TGCGCCAGCAGCCAAGAAACACCGGGTCGAGAGGAAAAACTGTTTTTT CASSQETPGREEKLFF
TRBJ2-3 - TRBV27 TRBD2 TGTGCCAGCAAAATCCTAGCGGGAGTGGATACGCAGTATTTT CASKILAGVDTQYF
TRBJ2-7 - TRBV27 TRBD2 TGTGCCAGCAGTTCTGCGGGGGGGGCGTTGTGGTACGAGCAGTACTTC CASSSAGGALWYEQYF
TRBJ1-2 - TRBV18 TRBD1 TGTGCCAGCTCACCGGTATTAGGGACAGAGAACTATGGCTACACCTTC CASSPVLGTENYGYTF
TRBJ2-4 - TRBV2 - TGTGCCAGCAGTGAAGGGGGAGTCAAAAACATTCAGTACTTC CASSEGGVKNIQYF
TRBJ2-7 - TRBV5-1 - TGCGCCAGCAACTTCGCAGCAGGTGGATACGAGCAGTACTTC CASNFAAGGYEQYF
TRBJ2-7 - TRBV7-2 - TGTGCCAGCAGCTCCGGACTTCAGCGGCAGTACTTC CASSSGLQRQYF
TRBJ1-5 - TRBV7-6 TRBD1 TGTGCCAGCAGCTCGGACAGGGACCAGCCCCAGCATTTT CASSSDRDQPQHF
TRBJ1-4 - TRBV7-2 - TGTGCCAGCAGCTTATTCCAGGGTTATAATGAAAAACTGTTTTTT CASSLFQGYNEKLFF
TRBJ2-3 - TRBV4-1 - TGCGCCAGCAGCCCCACCGCCAGGCAGGCGAAAGGTACGCAGTATTTT CASSPTARQAKGTQYF
TRBJ1-1 - TRBV9 - TGTGCCAGCAGCGTAGGAGGGCGGGTCGGGGGGAACACTGAAGCTTTCTTT CASSVGGRVGGNTEAFF
TRBJ1-1 - TRBV11-2 - TGTGCCAGCAGCTTTATGACTGAAGCTTTCTTT CASSFMTEAFF
TRBJ2-3 - TRBV11-3 TRBD2 TGTGCCAGCAGCTTTCGCGGGGGGAATACGCAGTATTTT CASSFRGGNTQYF
TRBJ2-3 - TRBV11-2 - TGTGCCAGCAGCCTACTAGGAGGCACAGATACGCAGTATTTT CASSLLGGTDTQYF
TRBJ2-1 - TRBV6-6 TRBD2 TGTGCCAGCAGTCAACTAGCGCGTGCCTACAATGAGCAGTTCTTC CASSQLARAYNEQFF
TRBJ1-4 - TRBV5-8 - TGTGCCAGCAGCTTGGAAGGCAGGGGAGAAAAACTGTTTTTT CASSLEGRGEKLFF
TRBJ2-3 few TRBV9 - TGTGCCAGCAGCCCAGCGAACACAGATACGCAGTATTTT CASSPANTDTQYF
TRBJ1-4 - TRBV30 - TGTGCCTTGGACAGCGGCGAAGAAAAACTGTTTTTT CALDSGEEKLFF
TRBJ2-1 - TRBV7-2 - TGTGCCAGCAGCTTAGGAGGCAATCTAGTTACCGATGAGCAGTTCTTC CASSLGGNLVTDEQFF
TRBJ1-1 - TRBV6-1 - TGTGCCAGCAGTGAATCCCGGGAAGCTTTCTTT CASSESREAFF
TRBJ2-7 - TRBV4-1 TRBD2 TGCGCCAGCAGCCCCGGAGCGGGGTACGAGCAGTACTTC CASSPGAGYEQYF
TRBJ1-2 - TRBV9 TRBD1 TGTGCCAGCAGCGTCCGGGACAGAATGTATGGCTACACCTTC CASSVRDRMYGYTF
TRBJ2-1 - TRBV19 TRBD1 TGTGCCAGTAGCTCCGGGACAGGCGGCTCGGCTGAGCAGTTCTTC CASSSGTGGSAEQFF
TRBJ1-4 - TRBV7-8 TRBD1 TGTGCCAGCACCGCGACAGGGGGCCCCTTTGGGGAAAAACTGTTTTTT CASTATGGPFGEKLFF
TRBJ2-3 - TRBV19 TRBD2 TGTGCCAGTAGTATTTACCTAGCGGGAGAGAGCACAGATACGCAGTATTTT CASSIYLAGESTDTQYF
TRBJ2-7 - TRBV4-2 - TGTGCCAGCAGCCCTCGGACAGATAACTACGAGCAGTACTTC CASSPRTDNYEQYF
TRBJ1-2 - TRBV6-1 TRBD1 TGTGCCAGCAGCCCGACCAACAGGGGCGATGGCTACACCTTC CASSPTNRGDGYTF
TRBJ2-5 - TRBV9 - TGTGCCAGCAGCCTAAACGTGATCCAAGAGACCCAGTACTTC CASSLNVIQETQYF
TRBJ2-2 - TRBV19 TRBD1 TGTGCCAGTACCGCCCCGGGACAGCACACCGGGGAGCTGTTTTTT CASTAPGQHTGELFF